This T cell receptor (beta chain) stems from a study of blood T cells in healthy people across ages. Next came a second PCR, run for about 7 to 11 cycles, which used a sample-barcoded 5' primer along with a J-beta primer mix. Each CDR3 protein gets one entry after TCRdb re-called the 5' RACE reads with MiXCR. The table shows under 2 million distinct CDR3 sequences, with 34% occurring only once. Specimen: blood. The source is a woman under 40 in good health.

The DNA for the CDR3 is TGTGCCAGCAGCCAAGATCATAGCAATCAGCCCCAGCATTTT. Residues: CASSQDHSNQPQHF. V gene TRBV3-1 combines with J gene TRBJ1-5; no firm D call. The ends were cut back, 0 bases at V and 0 bases at J, with 3 bases in the middle. Germline CDR1 reads LGHDT; CDR2 reads YNNKEL (reference sequence). This CDR3 comprises 14 residues.